These 24 T cell receptor beta chains were all obtained from the same sample, sequenced in a study of T cell changes during pregnancy in multiple sclerosis (dated by TCRdb to about 2019). Library preparation used the immunoSEQ multiplex PCR assay. TCRdb stores this immuneACCESS table with in-frame sequences only. Part of the clones is absent; in the studies checked, under half of the shortfall reflects unresolved V genes, and no reason is known for the rest. A total of around 60,000 clones appear in this sample, 96% of them only once. The ten largest clones represent 2.5% of the sample. The material was CD8+ T cells from peripheral blood mononuclear cells, obtained after pregnancy. The receptors derive from a female donor with multiple sclerosis, enrolled in a pregnancy study.

This chain links TRBV2 with TRBJ2-7; 9 positions match TRBD1. The junction had 17 bases not matched to a gene; V was cut back by 8 bases and J by 3 bases. Per germline, CDR1 SNHLY and CDR2 FYNNEI. The CDR3 covers 17 residues. This CDR3 reads CASGGQGARGKFYEQYF. Written as DNA, the CDR3 is TGTGCCAGCGGGGGACAGGGAGCTAGAGGCAAGTTCTACGAGCAGTACTTC.

The genes are TRBV6-1 and TRBJ2-7; 8 nucleotides line up with TRBD1. The junction had 8 bases not matched to a gene; V was cut back by 7 bases and J by 3 bases. CDR1 is MNHNS, CDR2 SASEGT, per germline. This CDR3 contains 14 residues. CDR3 protein: CASMRQGIDYEQYF. In nucleotides, the CDR3 is TGTGCCAGCATGCGACAGGGGATCGACTACGAGCAGTACTTC.

The table lists this clone with a count of one. This chain links TRBV5-1 with TRBJ2-1, with D possibly TRBD2 on 6 matching bases. V was pared by 0 bases and J by 8 bases, with 15 bases between. This CDR3 region has 15 residues. Germline V gene sequence: CDR1 SGHRS, CDR2 YFSETQ. Written as DNA, the CDR3 is TGCGCCAGCAGCTTGGGGGGGGTGGCGTACGATGAGCAGTTCTTC. Encoded protein: CASSLGGVAYDEQFF. The whole variable domain, remainder taken from reference TRBV5-1 and TRBJ2-1, is KAGVTQTPRYLIKTRGQQVTLSCSPISGHRSVSWYQQTPGQGLQFLFEYFSETQRNKGNFPGRFSGRQFSNSRSEMNVSTLELGDSALYLCASSLGGVAYDEQFFGPGTRLTVL.

This clone was observed a single time. The gene calls are TRBV9 and TRBJ2-3; weak D call: TRBD2 (5 bases). Trimming shortened V by 2 bases and J by 3 bases, and 19 bases separated the two germline ends. Looked up from germline, CDR1 is SGDLS and CDR2 is YYNGEE. The CDR3 is 17 residues long. This CDR3 is CASSVGSRLYATDTQYF. The CDR3 region has the DNA TGTGCCAGCAGCGTGGGGAGTAGACTATATGCGACAGATACGCAGTATTTT. The complete variable domain, with remaining parts taken from reference TRBV9 and TRBJ2-3, reads DSGVTQTPKHLITATGQRVTLRCSPRSGDLSVYWYQQSLDQGLQFLIQYYNGEERAKGNILERFSAQQFPDLHSELNLSSLELGDSALYFCASSVGSRLYATDTQYFGPGTRLTVL.

The rearrangement links TRBV5-1 to TRBJ2-2; 7 bases match TRBD2. Germline CDR1 and CDR2: SGHRS and YFSETQ. The CDR3 length is 15 residues. J gave up 3 bases and V 0 bases, and 2 bases lay outside the gene matches. For the CDR3, the DNA is TGCGCCAGCAGCTTGGCTAGCGGCTACACCGGGGAGCTGTTTTTT. Its translation is CASSLASGYTGELFF.

This chain uses TRBV9 with TRBJ1-2, with 7 bases fitting TRBD1. With V trimmed by 4 bases and J by 3 bases, 12 bases remained unmatched. From germline, CDR1 is SGDLS and CDR2 YYNGEE. The CDR3 contains 16 residues. The CDR3 coding sequence is TGTGCCAGCAGCCCAGGACAGGTTCTGATTCACTATGGCTACACCTTC. It translates to CASSPGQVLIHYGYTF.

The rearrangement uses TRBV14 and TRBJ2-3; 12 bases are a match to TRBD2. This CDR3 spans 15 amino acids. V shed 4 bases, J shed 3 bases, and the junction held 2 bases outside the gene matches. Germline assignment: CDR1 SGHDN and CDR2 FVKESK. The CDR3: CASSRTSGVTDTQYF. The DNA for the CDR3 is TGTGCCAGCAGCCGGACTAGCGGGGTGACAGATACGCAGTATTTT. The entire variable domain, with the rest obtained from reference TRBV14 and TRBJ2-3, is as follows: EAGVTQFPSHSVIEKGQTVTLRCDPISGHDNLYWYRRVMGKEIKFLLHFVKESKQDESGMPNNRFLAERTGGTYSTLKVQPAELEDSGVYFCASSRTSGVTDTQYFGPGTRLTVL.

A word on this clone: The junction differs from germline at one of its ends, possibly a read error. The chain recombines TRBV9 with TRBJ2-1, with D perhaps matching TRBD2 (6 bases). Germline V lookup: CDR1 SGDLS, CDR2 YYNGEE. The CDR3 runs 13 residues. The CDR3 loop reads CASSPTSYDEQFF. CDR3 DNA sequence: TGTGCCAGCAGCCCAACTAGCTACGATGAGCAGTTCTTC. Drawing the rest from reference TRBV9 and TRBJ2-1, the complete variable domain is DSGVTQTPKHLITATGQRVTLRCSPRSGDLSVYWYQQSLDQGLQFLIQYYNGEERAKGNILERFSAQQFPDLHSELNLSSLELGDSALYFCASSPTSYDEQFFGPGTRLTVL.

The V call is TRBV13, the J call TRBJ2-7; 7 bases agree with TRBD1. Germline-derived CDR1 and CDR2 are PRHDT and FYEKMQ (reference sequence). The CDR3 spans 12 residues. The J segment lost 6 bases and the V segment lost 5 bases, leaving 4 bases of the junction unmatched. The CDR3 DNA reads TGTGCCAGCAGCATACAGGGGAGCGAGCAGTACTTC. Translated, it gives CASSIQGSEQYF.

The V and J genes are TRBV9 and TRBJ2-7; D may be TRBD1 (5 bases). The germline gives CDR1 SGDLS, CDR2 YYNGEE. The V gene lost 0 bases and the J gene lost 5 bases, with 9 bases spanning the gap. This CDR3 is built from 13 residues. The CDR3 is CASSVGQGNEQYF. CDR3 DNA sequence: TGTGCCAGCAGCGTAGGGCAGGGTAACGAGCAGTACTTC.

The chain employs TRBV27 and TRBJ2-5; 8 bases fit TRBD1. Germline CDR1 and CDR2: MNHEY and SMNVEV (reference sequence). There are 15 residues in the CDR3. The J segment lost 1 base and the V segment lost 4 bases, leaving 5 bases of the junction unmatched. The chain's CDR3 is CASSSVGQGQETQYF. The CDR3 coding sequence is TGTGCCAGCAGTTCCGTAGGACAGGGCCAAGAGACCCAGTACTTC.

The rearrangement links TRBV6-1 to TRBJ1-2, with 7 bases fitting TRBD1. CDR3 length: 12 residues. J lost 8 bases, V lost 6 bases, and 6 bases had no gene match. The germline CDR1 and CDR2 sequences are MNHNS and SASEGT. Here the CDR3 reads CASRIQGPGYTF. The CDR3 DNA sequence: TGTGCCAGCAGAATACAGGGGCCGGGCTACACCTTC.

The chain carries TRBV6-5 and TRBJ2-1; TRBD1 might be the D (6 bases). Germline CDR1 and CDR2: MNHEY and SVGAGI. Between the trimmed V and J ends, which lost 6 bases and 4 bases, there was a span of 16 bases. This CDR3 is built from 15 residues. CDR3 DNA: TGTGCCAGCAGCCACGGGACACCGAGATACAATGAGCAGTTCTTC. This sequence encodes CASSHGTPRYNEQFF.

Of note for this clone: Other DNA sequences from this sample encode an identical CDR3 as well. The J gene is TRBJ2-7, the V gene TRBV29-1; TRBD1 aligns across 10 bases. This CDR3 has 19 residues. J was trimmed by 4 bases and V by 2 bases; bases with no gene match: 20. CDR1 and CDR2 from the germline V gene are SQVTM and ANQGSEA. Written as DNA, the CDR3 is TGCAGCGTTGAACGGGTCGGGGACAGGGGAACACCCACGGGATACGAGCAGTACTTC. This translates into CSVERVGDRGTPTGYEQYF.

The chain links TRBV5-4 to TRBJ2-7; D might be TRBD2 (6 bases). V lost 1 base to trimming and J lost 2 bases, with 7 bases between them. Looked up from germline, CDR1 is SGHNT and CDR2 is YYREEE (reference sequence). The CDR3 is 13 residues long. The CDR3 nucleotides read TGTGCCAGCAGCTTGTGGGGGGCCTACGAGCAGTACTTC. This sequence encodes CASSLWGAYEQYF. Using reference TRBV5-4 and TRBJ2-7 for the parts outside the CDR3, the full variable domain is ETGVTQSPTHLIKTRGQQVTLRCSSQSGHNTVSWYQQALGQGPQFIFQYYREEENGRGNFPPRFSGLQFPNYSSELNVNALELDDSALYLCASSLWGAYEQYFGPGTRLTVT.

This clone was recorded once. In nucleotides, the CDR3 is TGTGCCAGCAGGGCAGATCGAAACTATGGCTACACCTTC. This gives the protein CASRADRNYGYTF. This chain uses TRBV7-9 with TRBJ1-2; the D is unclear. V was cut by 6 bases and J by 2 bases, with 10 bases left in between. Germline V gives CDR1 SEHNR, CDR2 FQNEAQ (reference sequence). The CDR3 has 13 residues. The complete variable domain, with remaining parts taken from reference TRBV7-9 and TRBJ1-2, reads DTGVSQNPRHKITKRGQNVTFRCDPISEHNRLYWYRQTLGQGPEFLTYFQNEAQLEKSRLLSDRFSAERPKGSFSTLEIQRTEQGDSAMYLCASRADRNYGYTFGSGTRLTVV.

The V and J genes are TRBV4-2 and TRBJ2-7; 7 bases match TRBD1. With V trimmed by 2 bases and J by 2 bases, 6 bases remained unmatched. The CDR3 extends over 15 amino acids. CDR1 and CDR2 from the germline V gene are LGHNA and YNFKEQ. CDR3 DNA sequence: TGTGCCAGCAGCCAACCAAAGGGACAGCCCTACGAGCAGTACTTC. It encodes CASSQPKGQPYEQYF.

Regarding this clone: A much larger clone sits a single nucleotide away, making a read error possible. This rearrangement joins TRBV5-1 to TRBJ1-5, with D uncertain. CDR3 length equals 13 residues. Looked up from germline, CDR1 is SGHRS and CDR2 is YFSETQ. V dropped 0 bases and J dropped 7 bases, with 8 bases sitting between them. The CDR3 is CASSLEGEQPQHF. The CDR3 DNA reads TGCGCCAGCAGCTTGGAAGGAGAACAGCCCCAGCATTTT.

The rearrangement links TRBV28 to TRBJ2-3, with 10 bases matching TRBD2. Per the germline V gene, CDR1 is MDHEN and CDR2 is SYDVKM. V dropped 2 bases and J dropped 2; count of bases not matched to a gene: 1. This CDR3 has 15 residues. In DNA form, the CDR3 reads TGTGCCAGCAGTTTACTAGCGGGAGTCACAGATACGCAGTATTTT. It translates to CASSLLAGVTDTQYF.

CDR3: CASSFREGQNEQYF. The CDR3 nucleotides read TGCGCCAGCAGCTTCCGGGAGGGCCAGAACGAGCAGTACTTC. The chain combines TRBV5-1 with TRBJ2-7, with 8 bases lining up with TRBD2. The CDR3 is 14 residues long. Germline V lookup: CDR1 SGHRS, CDR2 YFSETQ. Trimming took 2 bases from V and 5 from J; bases not matched to a gene: 6.

V usage is TRBV5-1 and J usage is TRBJ1-1; 8 nucleotides align to TRBD1. This CDR3 region has 13 residues. V dropped 4 bases and J dropped 4; count of bases not matched to a gene: 3. Germline V gene sequence: CDR1 SGHRS, CDR2 YFSETQ. The CDR3 sequence is CASSPGGGTEAFF. The CDR3 DNA reads as TGCGCCAGCAGCCCAGGGGGCGGCACTGAAGCTTTCTTT. Supplemented by reference TRBV5-1 and TRBJ1-1, the full variable domain reads KAGVTQTPRYLIKTRGQQVTLSCSPISGHRSVSWYQQTPGQGLQFLFEYFSETQRNKGNFPGRFSGRQFSNSRSEMNVSTLELGDSALYLCASSPGGGTEAFFGQGTRLTVV.

The DNA of the CDR3 is TGTGCCAGCAGTTACTCGGGAGCCTACACTGAAGCTTTCTTT. Translating gives CASSYSGAYTEAFF. This chain links TRBV6-5 with TRBJ1-1; D is uncertain. CDR3 length: 14 amino acids. The V gene lost 0 bases and the J gene lost 3 bases, with 8 bases spanning the gap. Germline CDR1 reads MNHEY; CDR2 reads SVGAGI.

This chain's CDR3 is CASTDRGDEQFF. CDR3 coding DNA: TGTGCCAGCACCGACAGGGGCGATGAGCAGTTCTTC. The V gene is TRBV6-6, the J gene TRBJ2-1; 8 nucleotides match TRBD1. Germline trimming cut 7 bases from V and 8 bases from J; bases unmatched to any gene: 4. Germline V gives CDR1 MNHNY, CDR2 SVGAGI (reference sequence). The CDR3 is made up of 12 amino acids.

The genes are TRBV4-1 and TRBJ1-1; no reliable D call. V lost 1 base and J lost 11, with 8 bases in between. CDR3 length: 11 residues. The V gene's germline CDR1 is MGHRA and CDR2 YSYEKL. The CDR3 DNA reads as TGCGCCAGCAGCCAAGGAGGTGCGGCTTTCTTT. Protein sequence: CASSQGGAAFF.